Sequencing of this TCR beta chain was carried out in a study of OX40 agonist ivuxolimab in advanced cancers. Study as a whole: Previous treatment with anti-PD-1, anti-PD-L1 or anti-CTLA-4 therapy was allowed; 40% had received some.

Method: immunoSEQ multiplex PCR; TCRdb's copy keeps in-frame clones and lacks some. The sample holds roughly 43,000 clones, just over 85% seen once. Comments on this clone: Its antigen is unknown.

The study's findings and limits: CD4+ and CD8+ blood T cells expanded clonally by week 6 at 0.1 to 3.0 mg/kg.

This TCR was sampled from an adult with an advanced solid tumor such as melanoma, head and neck, liver or kidney cancer. The sequenced sample was CD4+ or CD8+ T cells sorted from blood, obtained in a trial of the OX40 agonist ivuxolimab.

CDR3: CASSIRLADNEQFF. In DNA form, the CDR3 reads TGTGCCAGTAGTATACGACTAGCGGACAATGAGCAGTTCTTC. The chain is built from TRBV19 and TRBJ2-1; 9 nucleotides align to TRBD2. The germline CDR1 and CDR2 sequences are LNHDA and SQIVND (reference sequence). This CDR3 has 14 residues. V was clipped by 2 bases and J by 5 bases; unmatched bases: 1.